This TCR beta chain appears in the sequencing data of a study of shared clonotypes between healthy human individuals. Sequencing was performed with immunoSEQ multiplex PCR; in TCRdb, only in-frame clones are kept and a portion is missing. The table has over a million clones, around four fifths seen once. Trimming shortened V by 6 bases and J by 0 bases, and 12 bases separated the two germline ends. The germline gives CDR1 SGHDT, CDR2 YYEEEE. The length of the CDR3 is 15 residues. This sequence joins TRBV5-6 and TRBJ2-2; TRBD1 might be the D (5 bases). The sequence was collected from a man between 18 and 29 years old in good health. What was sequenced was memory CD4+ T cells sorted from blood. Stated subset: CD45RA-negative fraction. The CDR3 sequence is CASTPTGPNTGELFF. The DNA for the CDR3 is TGTGCCAGCACCCCAACAGGACCGAACACCGGGGAGCTGTTTTTT.